A single sample gave rise to the 18 T cell receptor beta chains below, sequenced in a study of T cells in Graves' hyperthyroidism and ophthalmopathy. RNA transcripts served as the template for amplifying TCR beta CDR3 regions. An initial round of RT-PCR targeting the TCR CDR3 relied on the HTBI primer set. TCRdb processed the multiplex PCR reads anew with MiXCR; each CDR3 protein has one entry. This table has roughly 650,000 distinct CDR3 sequences, more than 15% appearing once. The material sequenced was blood. Receptor source: a woman aged 40 to 50 with Graves' ophthalmopathy.

Comment on this clonotype: Given a much more abundant clone one base away, this may be a read error. The chain combines TRBV2 with TRBJ1-1; D not resolved. The CDR3 is 11 residues long. Trimming stripped 8 bases from V and 3 bases from J, with 7 bases between. The germline gives CDR1 SNHLY, CDR2 FYNNEI. The CDR3 loop reads CASLLDTEAFF. The CDR3 DNA sequence: TGTGCCAGCCTACTGGACACTGAAGCTTTCTTT. The full variable domain, its missing parts supplied by reference TRBV2 and TRBJ1-1, is EPEVTQTPSHQVTQMGQEVILRCVPISNHLYFYWYRQILGQKVEFLVSFYNNEISEKSEIFDDQFSVERPDGSNFTLKIRSTKLEDSAMYFCASLLDTEAFFGQGTRLTVV.

The J gene is TRBJ1-1, the V gene TRBV6-1; a weak D match, TRBD1 (5 bases). This CDR3 comprises 14 residues. CDR1 and CDR2 (germline): MNHNS, SASEGT. Trimming stripped 6 bases from V and 4 bases from J, with 15 bases between. The CDR3 loop reads CASRSDPGGTEAFF. DNA for the CDR3: TGTGCCAGCAGATCAGACCCTGGGGGCACTGAAGCTTTCTTT.

This clonotype was counted ten times or more. The V gene is TRBV27, the J gene TRBJ2-1; TRBD2 agrees at 12 bases. The length of the CDR3 is 20 residues. Germline trimming cut 5 bases from V and 4 bases from J; bases unmatched to any gene: 18. Germline CDR1 reads MNHEY; CDR2 reads SMNVEV (reference sequence). CDR3 in amino acids: CASSAPGGEGTSGPYNEQFF. CDR3 nucleotides: TGTGCCAGCAGTGCACCAGGGGGCGAGGGGACTAGCGGGCCTTACAATGAGCAGTTCTTC.

This clonotype came up many times. V is TRBV5-1 and J is TRBJ1-4; TRBD1 matches at 7 bases. V lost 3 bases and J lost 2; bases outside the gene matches: 4. This CDR3 has 15 amino acids. Germline V gene sequence: CDR1 SGHRS, CDR2 YFSETQ. The CDR3 region is CASSSTTGTNEKLFF. CDR3 nucleotide sequence: TGCGCCAGCAGCTCTACGACAGGGACTAATGAAAAACTGTTTTTT.

This clonotype was detected many times. The chain uses TRBV20-1 and TRBJ2-3; D might be TRBD2 (6 bases). V was trimmed by 2 bases and J by 0 bases, leaving 15 bases between them. CDR1 and CDR2 (germline): DFQATT, SNEGSKA (reference sequence). CDR3 size: 16 residues. CDR3 sequence (DNA): TGCAGTGCTAGAAATAGGGAGGCCCTTAGCACAGATACGCAGTATTTT. It codes for CSARNREALSTDTQYF.

This clonotype was seen only once. V and J are TRBV11-2 and TRBJ2-7, with TRBD2 as a possible D gene (6 bases). Germline assignment: CDR1 SGHAT and CDR2 FQNNGV. CDR3 size: 16 residues. Trimming left V 5 bases short and J 3 bases short, with 20 bases between. The CDR3 bases are TGTGCCAGCAGCCCCAGGGATCTAGGGAGGAACTACGAGCAGTACTTC. Protein sequence: CASSPRDLGRNYEQYF.

V and J are TRBV6-1 and TRBJ2-3; D gene unclear. Germline values: CDR1 MNHNS, CDR2 SASEGT. The ends were cut back, 2 bases at V and 1 base at J, with 10 bases in the middle. CDR3 length: 15 amino acids. CDR3 bases: TGTGCCAGCAGTGAATTGAGAGGAGGCACAGATACGCAGTATTTT. This sequence encodes CASSELRGGTDTQYF.

This clonotype was recorded at least ten times. The chain recombines TRBV2 with TRBJ2-1; 16 bases agree with TRBD2. The CDR3 has 18 residues. Trimming cost V 1 base and J 8 bases; bases outside gene matches: 8. CDR1 SNHLY and CDR2 FYNNEI come from the germline V gene. CDR3 sequence reads: CASSEGSGLAGGPDEQFF. In nucleotides, the CDR3 is TGTGCCAGCAGTGAAGGCTCGGGACTAGCGGGGGGGCCTGATGAGCAGTTCTTC.

This clonotype was counted between two and nine times. The chain employs TRBV6-1 and TRBJ2-2; weak D call: TRBD2 (7 bases). This CDR3 is built from 15 residues. Germline lookup yields CDR1 MNHNS and CDR2 SASEGT. V gave up 5 bases and J gave up 3 bases, with 13 bases separating them. The CDR3 here is CASSSGEGDTGELFF. Written as DNA, the CDR3 is TGTGCCAGCAGTAGCGGGGAGGGGGACACCGGGGAGCTGTTTTTT.

CDR3 protein: CASSSQTGTGYSNQPQHF. CDR3 coding DNA: TGTGCCAGCAGCTCACAGACAGGGACGGGATATAGCAATCAGCCCCAGCATTTT. The V gene is TRBV7-8, the J gene TRBJ1-5; 7 positions agree with TRBD1. V lost 4 bases, J lost 0 bases, and 12 bases stayed unmatched. From germline, CDR1 is SGHVS and CDR2 FQNEAQ. The CDR3 extends over 18 amino acids.

V and J are TRBV12-5 and TRBJ1-1, with a weak D call TRBD1 (6 bases). V lost 0 bases and J 3 bases, leaving 14 bases between the germline ends. The CDR3 is 16 amino acids. Germline V gives CDR1 LGHNT, CDR2 FRNRAP. This chain's CDR3 is CASGLVIDRLHTEAFF. The CDR3 DNA reads TGTGCTAGTGGTTTGGTAATAGACAGGCTGCACACTGAAGCTTTCTTT.

The table lists this clonotype with many counts. The rearrangement joins TRBV20-1 to TRBJ2-7; perhaps TRBD2 as D (6 bases). V lost 2 bases and J 3 bases, leaving 23 bases between the germline ends. The CDR3 extends over 17 amino acids. The germline CDR1 and CDR2 sequences are DFQATT and SNEGSKA (reference sequence). The CDR3 sequence: CSARPEGGRTGFYEQYF. As DNA, the CDR3 is TGCAGTGCTAGACCGGAGGGCGGCCGCACGGGGTTCTACGAGCAGTACTTC.

The sample holds a few counts of this clonotype. V and J are TRBV28 and TRBJ2-1, with 10 bases that match TRBD1. The junction had 7 bases not matched to a gene; V was cut back by 5 bases and J by 6 bases. The CDR3 loop spans 15 amino acids. The germline gives CDR1 MDHEN, CDR2 SYDVKM. The DNA for the CDR3 is TGTGCCAGCAGTCAAACGACAGGGGGCATCAATGAGCAGTTCTTC. It is translated as CASSQTTGGINEQFF.

This chain links TRBV12-5 with TRBJ2-1; 8 bases are a match to TRBD2. The CDR3 length is 15 residues. V trimming: 4 bases; J trimming: 7 bases; junction bases outside the gene matches: 9. The germline gives CDR1 LGHNT, CDR2 FRNRAP. The CDR3 spells CASGWTSPLRNEQFF. The CDR3 coding sequence is TGTGCTAGTGGTTGGACTAGCCCCCTGAGGAATGAGCAGTTCTTC.

This clonotype was seen repeatedly, ten times or more. The chain joins TRBV5-1 to TRBJ2-3; TRBD1 is a possible D gene (6 bases). The germline V gene encodes CDR1 SGHRS and CDR2 YFSETQ. The CDR3 covers 16 residues. Trimming removed 7 bases from V and 0 bases from J, with 18 bases in between. CDR3 sequence: CASERGDITSTDTQYF. CDR3 bases: TGCGCCAGCGAGCGTGGGGACATCACTAGCACAGATACGCAGTATTTT.

In this sample, this clonotype turned up many times. The chain couples TRBV11-2 to TRBJ2-5; D call uncertain. The germline V gene encodes CDR1 SGHAT and CDR2 FQNNGV. The CDR3 loop spans 15 amino acids. The V end was cut by 5 bases, the J end by 2 bases, with 15 bases between. The CDR3 protein is CASSPKLNRQETQYF. CDR3 in DNA: TGTGCCAGCAGCCCGAAACTAAACCGACAAGAGACCCAGTACTTC.

At least ten counts were recorded for this clonotype. V gene TRBV2 combines with J gene TRBJ2-2, with 9 bases aligning to TRBD2. The length of the CDR3 is 15 residues. The V gene end was trimmed by 5 bases and the J gene end by 2 bases; junction bases not matched to a gene: 3. CDR1 SNHLY and CDR2 FYNNEI come from the germline V gene. CDR3 nucleotides: TGTGCCAGCAGTCCTAGCGGGGACAACACCGGGGAGCTGTTTTTT. The encoded protein is CASSPSGDNTGELFF.

This clonotype has at least ten counts. The rearrangement uses TRBV12-3 or TRBV12-4 and TRBJ2-2, with D perhaps given as TRBD1 or TRBD2 (5 bases each). Trimming removed 6 bases at V and 5 bases at J, with 13 bases between. This CDR3 comprises 14 residues. CDR3 protein: CASSRDGGTGELFF. CDR3 sequence (DNA): TGTGCCAGCAGCCGGGACGGTGGGACCGGGGAGCTGTTTTTT.